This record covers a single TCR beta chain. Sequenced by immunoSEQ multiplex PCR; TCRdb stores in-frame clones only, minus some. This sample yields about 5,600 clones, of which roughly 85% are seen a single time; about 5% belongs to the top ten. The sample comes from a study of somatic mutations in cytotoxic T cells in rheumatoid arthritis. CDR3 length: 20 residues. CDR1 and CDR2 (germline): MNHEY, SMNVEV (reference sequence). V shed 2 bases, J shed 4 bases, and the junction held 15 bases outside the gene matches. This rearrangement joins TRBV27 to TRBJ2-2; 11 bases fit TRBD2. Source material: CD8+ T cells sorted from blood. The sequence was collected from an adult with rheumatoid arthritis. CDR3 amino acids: CASSLNLHFSGRGSTGELFF. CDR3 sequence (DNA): TGTGCCAGCAGTTTAAATCTCCACTTTAGCGGGAGGGGTAGCACCGGGGAGCTGTTTTTT.